The entry below gives a single T cell receptor beta chain sequence along with its context. No antigen is known for it. These data originate in a study of T cell responses to AZD1222 COVID-19 vaccine. Study-wide results and caveats: Unmutated variant regions reportedly attract nearly half of all spike-specific TCRs.

Trimming pared 0 bases from V and 4 bases from J, leaving 13 bases between. CDR3 length: 15 residues. Germline lookup yields CDR1 SGHRS and CDR2 YFSETQ. Profiling relied on immunoSEQ multiplex PCR, and the TCRdb table lists in-frame clones only, not all of them. Found here are over 50,000 clones, roughly nine tenths of them singletons; the top ten hold around 13%. The material sequenced was peripheral blood, taken 28 days after the second AZD1222 dose. The clonotype was recovered from an adult who received the AZD1222 COVID-19 vaccine. This chain joins TRBV5-1 and TRBJ1-1; D call uncertain. DNA of the CDR3: TGCGCCAGCAGCTTGGTTGTGGGTGGGAGCACTGAAGCTTTCTTT. Encoded protein: CASSLVVGGSTEAFF.